This T cell receptor (beta chain) was recorded in a study of identical twins. Regarding the study as a whole: The conclusions drew on cross-sectional statistical analysis instead of tracking the same donors.

As concerns this clonotype: Its antigen is still unknown.

CDR1 and CDR2 from the germline V gene are DFQATT and SNEGSKA (reference sequence). Trimming cost V 4 bases and J 10 bases, with 19 bases left between them. This CDR3 has 14 amino acids. TCRdb re-derived calls from the 5' RACE reads in MiXCR, one entry per CDR3 protein. Among 450,000 or so distinct CDR3 sequences, approximately 25% were seen once, and the ten largest hold about 3%. Another study also made use of these data, one on T cells expressing NK-cell markers. From that report: Repertoires of TCR beta were obtained from T cells sorted as CD3+CD56+NKG2C+, CD3+CD56+NKG2C- and CD3+CD56-NKG2C+. These clonotypes, the leaders elsewhere, also led the CD3+CD56-NKG2C+ fraction in several donors.

The sample taken for sequencing was CD4+ T cells sorted from blood. The sequence was collected from a woman aged 18-35 years in good health. The chain couples TRBV20-1 to TRBJ1-4, with D maybe TRBD1 (6 bases). The CDR3 nucleotides read TGCAGTGCTAACTATGGGGGGGCCTTGGCAAAACTGTTTTTT. It translates to CSANYGGALAKLFF.